This T cell receptor (beta chain) originates from a study of cytomegalovirus exposure and HLA in healthy donors. PCR employed 60 Vbeta and 13 Jbeta primers. The protocol was immunoSEQ multiplex PCR, while the TCRdb copy is restricted to in-frame clones and leaves out a portion. The sample has about 130,000 clones, 75% to 90% seen once; the top ten hold about 7%. The germline gives CDR1 SNHLY, CDR2 FYNNEI. The germline V and J ends were trimmed by 7 bases and 6 bases, with 12 bases remaining between them. The CDR3 sequence is 12 residues long. The chain recombines TRBV2 with TRBJ1-1; a possible D gene is TRBD1 (6 bases). This clonotype was sampled from a woman aged 25 to 39 in good health and CMV-seropositive. Sequenced sample: PBMCs. CDR3 in amino acids: CASTGEGAEAFF. CDR3 nucleotides: TGTGCCAGCACAGGGGAAGGGGCTGAAGCTTTCTTT.